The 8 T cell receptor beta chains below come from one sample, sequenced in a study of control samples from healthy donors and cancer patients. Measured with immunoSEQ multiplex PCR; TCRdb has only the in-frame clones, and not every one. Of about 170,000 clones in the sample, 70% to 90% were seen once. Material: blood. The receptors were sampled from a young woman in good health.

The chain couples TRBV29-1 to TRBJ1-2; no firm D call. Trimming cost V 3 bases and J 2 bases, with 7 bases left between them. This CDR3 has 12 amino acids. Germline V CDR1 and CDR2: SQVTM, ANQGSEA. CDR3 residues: CSVDQVNYGYTF. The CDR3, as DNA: TGCAGCGTTGATCAGGTCAACTATGGCTACACCTTC.

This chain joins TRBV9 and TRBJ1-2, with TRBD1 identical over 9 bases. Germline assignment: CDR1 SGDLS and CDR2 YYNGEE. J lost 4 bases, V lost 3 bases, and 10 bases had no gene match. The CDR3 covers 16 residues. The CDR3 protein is CASSAPTGTGIYGYTF. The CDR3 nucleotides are TGTGCCAGCAGCGCCCCAACCGGGACAGGGATCTATGGCTACACCTTC. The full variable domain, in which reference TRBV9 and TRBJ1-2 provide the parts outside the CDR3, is DSGVTQTPKHLITATGQRVTLRCSPRSGDLSVYWYQQSLDQGLQFLIQYYNGEERAKGNILERFSAQQFPDLHSELNLSSLELGDSALYFCASSAPTGTGIYGYTFGSGTRLTVV.

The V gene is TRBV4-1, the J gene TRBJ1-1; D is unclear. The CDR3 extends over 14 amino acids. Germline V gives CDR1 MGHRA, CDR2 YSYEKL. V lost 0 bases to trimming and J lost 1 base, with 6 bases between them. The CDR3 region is CASSQDMTNTEAFF. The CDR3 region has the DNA TGCGCCAGCAGCCAAGATATGACGAACACTGAAGCTTTCTTT.

CDR3 sequence reads: CATTTGQNTEAFF. DNA for the CDR3: TGTGCCACCACGACAGGCCAGAACACTGAAGCTTTCTTT. The V gene is TRBV15, the J gene TRBJ1-1; weak D call: TRBD1 (6 bases). CDR3 size: 13 residues. From germline, CDR1 is LNHNV and CDR2 YYDKDF (reference sequence). Trimming stripped 7 bases from V and 1 base from J, with 10 bases between.

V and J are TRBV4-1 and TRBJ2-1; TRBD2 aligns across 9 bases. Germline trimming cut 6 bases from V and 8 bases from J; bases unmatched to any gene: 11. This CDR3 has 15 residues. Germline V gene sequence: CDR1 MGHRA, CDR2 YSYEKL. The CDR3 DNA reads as TGCGCCAGCAGGAACATAGCGGGAGCTATAGATGAGCAGTTCTTC. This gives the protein CASRNIAGAIDEQFF.

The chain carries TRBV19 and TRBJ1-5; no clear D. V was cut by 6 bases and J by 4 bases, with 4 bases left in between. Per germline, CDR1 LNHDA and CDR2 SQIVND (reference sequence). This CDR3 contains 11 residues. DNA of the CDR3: TGTGCCAGTAGCATTAATCAGCCCCAGCATTTT. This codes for CASSINQPQHF.

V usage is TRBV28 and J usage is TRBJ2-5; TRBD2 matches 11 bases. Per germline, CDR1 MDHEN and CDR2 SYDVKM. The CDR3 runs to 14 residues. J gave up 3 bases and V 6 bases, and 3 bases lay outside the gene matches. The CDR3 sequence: CASSLSGREETQYF. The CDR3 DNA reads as TGTGCCAGCAGCCTTAGCGGGAGGGAAGAGACCCAGTACTTC.

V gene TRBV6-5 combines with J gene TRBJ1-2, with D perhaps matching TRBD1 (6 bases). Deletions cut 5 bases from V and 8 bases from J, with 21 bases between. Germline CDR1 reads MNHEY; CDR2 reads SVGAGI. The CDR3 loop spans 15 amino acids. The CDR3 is CASSPLGGRAEGYTF. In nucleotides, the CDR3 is TGTGCCAGCAGTCCGTTGGGGGGCCGGGCGGAAGGCTACACCTTC.